What follows are 6 T cell receptor beta chains derived from one specimen sequenced in a study of control samples from healthy donors and cancer patients (dated by TCRdb to about 2020). Libraries were constructed by the immunoSEQ multiplex PCR assay. TCRdb carries this immuneACCESS record with in-frame sequences only. Its versions omit some clonotypes, under half of them owing to an unresolved V gene in the studies checked, with the rest unexplained. In all, the sample holds about 120,000 clones, and roughly 92% of those were seen once. The ten largest clonotypes hold approximately 0.58% of the sample. The sample consisted of PBMCs. These receptors were obtained from an elderly man with head and neck cancer.

The rearrangement uses TRBV5-1 and TRBJ1-2, with 7 bases matching TRBD1. Trimming removed 3 bases from V and 8 bases from J; junction bases left unmatched: 7. The CDR3 loop spans 13 amino acids. In germline, CDR1 is SGHRS, CDR2 YFSETQ. CDR3 sequence reads: CASSSTGEGGYTF. CDR3 nucleotides: TGCGCCAGCAGCTCCACAGGGGAGGGCGGCTACACCTTC.

The table lists this clone with a few counts. The chain uses TRBV12-5 and TRBJ1-3; no reliable D call. V lost 10 bases and J 5 bases, leaving 9 bases between the germline ends. This CDR3 is built from 11 residues. Per the germline V gene, CDR1 is LGHNT and CDR2 is FRNRAP. The CDR3 loop is CATQLRNTIYF. The CDR3 bases are TGTGCTACACAACTGAGAAACACCATATATTTT.

The chain links TRBV30 to TRBJ1-5; D is perhaps TRBD1 (5 bases). The CDR3 has 13 amino acids. V was clipped by 5 bases and J by 4 bases, with 12 bases between them. From germline, CDR1 is GTSNPN and CDR2 SVGIG (reference sequence). In DNA form, the CDR3 reads TGTGCCTGGCCTCGGGACCCTAATCAGCCCCAGCATTTT. Translation gives CAWPRDPNQPQHF. Together with reference TRBV30 and TRBJ1-5, the CDR3 gives the full variable domain: SQTIHQWPATLVQPVGSPLSLECTVEGTSNPNLYWYRQAAGRGLQLLFYSVGIGQISSEVPQNLSASRPQDRQFILSSKKLLLSDSGFYLCAWPRDPNQPQHFGDGTRLSIL.

The V call is TRBV5-1, the J call TRBJ1-6; D is ambiguous. Germline V gene sequence: CDR1 SGHRS, CDR2 YFSETQ. Trimming left V 0 bases short and J 7 bases short, with 8 bases between. The CDR3 length is 14 residues. The CDR3 nucleotides read TGCGCCAGCAGCTTGGACGGATTCAATTCACCCCTCCACTTT. This gives the protein CASSLDGFNSPLHF.

This sequence joins TRBV9 and TRBJ2-6, with 15 bases fitting TRBD2. This CDR3 spans 17 amino acids. The germline CDR1 and CDR2 sequences are SGDLS and YYNGEE. V lost 3 bases to trimming and J lost 3 bases; unmatched junction nucleotides: 1. CDR3 sequence (DNA): TGTGCCAGCAGCGGGACTAGCGGGAGGGTTGGGGCCAACGTCCTGACTTTC. It encodes CASSGTSGRVGANVLTF.

The chain recombines TRBV5-1 with TRBJ2-7; 9 bases fit TRBD1. V dropped 0 bases and J dropped 2; count of bases not matched to a gene: 3. This CDR3 is 15 amino acids long. Germline V gene sequence: CDR1 SGHRS, CDR2 YFSETQ. DNA for the CDR3: TGCGCCAGCAGCTTGGGTTGGACAGGGGCCTACGAGCAGTACTTC. It yields the protein CASSLGWTGAYEQYF.